This T cell receptor (beta chain) stems from a study of T cell responses to AZD1222 COVID-19 vaccine. The assay was immunoSEQ multiplex PCR, and TCRdb's table has in-frame clones only and misses some. The sample yields fewer than 120,000 clones, about 90% seen once. Points on this clone: Its cognate antigen is unknown.

Findings and caveats of the study: Only five to seven individuals given AZD1222 were seropositive at baseline. CD4 TCRs covered the whole spike, strongest at regions 160-218 and 743-854. The sample set comprised mostly white British donors with more females, and clonal diversity was possibly underestimated. None of the repertoires were sampled until the peak T cell response had passed.

The sample was peripheral blood, taken 28 days after the second AZD1222 dose. The source of this sequence is an adult who received the AZD1222 COVID-19 vaccine.

The CDR3 bases are TGTGCCAGCAGCCCTGGGAATAACTATGGCTACACCTTC. This gives the protein CASSPGNNYGYTF. This sequence joins TRBV28 and TRBJ1-2; D not certain. The CDR3 has 13 amino acids. Germline values: CDR1 MDHEN, CDR2 SYDVKM. With 6 bases removed from V and 1 base from J, the gap between germline ends came to 9 bases.